The source of this TCR beta chain is a study of blood T cell repertoires in COVID-19. Study overall: Both acute and convalescent COVID-19 samples were obtained from the United States, Italy and Spain. T cells, B-cell-depleted T cells, or PBMCs provided the cDNA or gDNA that served as material.

How the authors handled the data: Using reference gene primer amplification, nucleated cell counts were estimated. The table came from immunoSEQ multiplex PCR; TCRdb's copy has only in-frame clones and leaves some out. The V and J calls and clone size come from that table; D and trimming were worked out from the DNA. The table records more than 200,000 clones, around 84% of them present only once. V trimming: 1 base; J trimming: 5 bases; junction bases outside the gene matches: 4. Germline CDR1 and CDR2: MNHEY and SMNVEV (reference sequence). This CDR3 contains 16 residues. The specimen sequenced was peripheral blood. The sequence was obtained from a woman of 80 years or more with COVID-19, enrolled during active disease. The chain carries TRBV27 and TRBJ2-1; 11 bases align to TRBD1. The CDR3 loop is CASSLLGQGAHNEQFF. CDR3 bases: TGTGCCAGCAGTTTATTAGGACAGGGGGCGCACAATGAGCAGTTCTTC.